This T cell receptor (beta chain) originates from a study of CD8 T cells in ankylosing spondylitis. One entry per CDR3 protein results from TCRdb running MiXCR on the 5' RACE reads. The sample contains roughly 180,000 distinct CDR3 sequences, 10% to 15% of which appear only once. Study-level points and caveats: From matched ankylosing spondylitis synovial fluid, disease-linked clones were reportedly recovered at significantly enriched levels. A subset of motif variants has previously been described in the synovial fluid and blood of reactive arthritis.

This CDR3 has 15 residues. Per germline, CDR1 SQVTM and CDR2 ANQGSEA. V shed 6 bases, J shed 3 bases, and the junction held 4 bases outside the gene matches. Ten or more counts support this clonotype. Its antigen is unknown. The sequence was collected from a female donor with ankylosing spondylitis or in good health (not recorded which). Sequences were obtained from blood, either unsorted or a sorted T cell fraction (not recorded which). This chain links TRBV29-1 with TRBJ2-1, with 14 bases aligning to TRBD2. The chain's CDR3 is CSVRTSGRFYNEQFF. The CDR3 DNA follows: TGCAGCGTAAGGACTAGCGGGAGGTTCTACAATGAGCAGTTCTTC.